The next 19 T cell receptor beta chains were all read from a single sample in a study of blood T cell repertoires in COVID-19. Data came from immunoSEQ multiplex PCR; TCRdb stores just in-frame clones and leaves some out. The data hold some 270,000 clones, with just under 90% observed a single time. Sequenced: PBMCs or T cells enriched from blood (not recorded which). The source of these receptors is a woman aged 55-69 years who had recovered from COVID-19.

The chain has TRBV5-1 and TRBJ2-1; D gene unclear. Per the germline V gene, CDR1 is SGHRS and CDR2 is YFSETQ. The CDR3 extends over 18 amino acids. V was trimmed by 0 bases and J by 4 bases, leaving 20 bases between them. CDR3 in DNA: TGCGCCAGCAGCTTGGGCCAATTGGGTACCAGGTGGTACAATGAGCAGTTCTTC. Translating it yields CASSLGQLGTRWYNEQFF.

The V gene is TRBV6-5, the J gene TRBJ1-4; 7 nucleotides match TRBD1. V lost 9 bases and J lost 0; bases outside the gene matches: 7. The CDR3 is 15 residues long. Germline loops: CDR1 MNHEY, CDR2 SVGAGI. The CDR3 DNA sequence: TGTGCCAGTTCACAGGACAGGCCAACTAATGAAAAACTGTTTTTT. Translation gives CASSQDRPTNEKLFF.

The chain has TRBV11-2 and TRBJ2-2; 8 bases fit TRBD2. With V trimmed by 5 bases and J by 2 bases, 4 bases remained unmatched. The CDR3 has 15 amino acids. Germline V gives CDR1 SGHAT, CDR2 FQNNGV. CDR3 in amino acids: CASSPRGANTGELFF. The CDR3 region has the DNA TGTGCCAGCAGCCCGCGGGGGGCTAACACCGGGGAGCTGTTTTTT. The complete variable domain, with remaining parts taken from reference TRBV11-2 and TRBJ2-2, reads EAGVAQSPRYKIIEKRQSVAFWCNPISGHATLYWYQQILGQGPKLLIQFQNNGVVDDSQLPKDRFSAERLKGVDSTLKIQPAKLEDSAVYLCASSPRGANTGELFFGEGSRLTVL.

CDR3 nucleotides: TGTGCCAGCAGCTTCCCTAGCGGGAGTAGTGGTGAGCAGTTCTTC. Amino acids: CASSFPSGSSGEQFF. The V and J genes are TRBV11-2 and TRBJ2-1; 10 bases line up with TRBD2. The germline V gene encodes CDR1 SGHAT and CDR2 FQNNGV. The V segment lost 3 bases and the J segment 9 bases; nucleotides outside the gene matches: 8. The CDR3 totals 15 residues.

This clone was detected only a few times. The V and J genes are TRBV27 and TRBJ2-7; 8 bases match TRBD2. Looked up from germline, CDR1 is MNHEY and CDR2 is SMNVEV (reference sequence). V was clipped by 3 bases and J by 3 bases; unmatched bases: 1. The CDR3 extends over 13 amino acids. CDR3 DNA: TGTGCCAGCAGTTTTACTAGCGGCTACGAGCAGTACTTC. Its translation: CASSFTSGYEQYF.

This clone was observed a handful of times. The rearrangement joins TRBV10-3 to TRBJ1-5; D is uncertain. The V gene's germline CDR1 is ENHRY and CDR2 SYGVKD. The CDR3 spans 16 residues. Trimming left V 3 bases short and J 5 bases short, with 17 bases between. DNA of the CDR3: TGTGCCATCAGTGAAGTTATGGCGGGGAGTGATCAGCCCCAGCATTTT. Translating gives CAISEVMAGSDQPQHF.

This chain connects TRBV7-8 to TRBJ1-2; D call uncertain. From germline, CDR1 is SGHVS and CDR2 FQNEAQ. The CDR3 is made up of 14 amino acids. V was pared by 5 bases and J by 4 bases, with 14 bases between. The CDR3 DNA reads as TGTGCCAGCAGCCCCGGGGAGGTTGGCTATGGCTACACCTTC. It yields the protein CASSPGEVGYGYTF.

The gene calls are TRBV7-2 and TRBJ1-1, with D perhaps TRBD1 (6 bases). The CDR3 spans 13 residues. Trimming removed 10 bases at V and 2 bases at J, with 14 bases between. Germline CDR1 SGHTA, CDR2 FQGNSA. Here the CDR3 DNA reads TGTGCCACGAAAGGACAGTTTAACACTGAAGCTTTCTTT. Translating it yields CATKGQFNTEAFF. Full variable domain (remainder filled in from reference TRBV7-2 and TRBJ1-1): GAGVSQSPSNKVTEKGKDVELRCDPISGHTALYWYRQSLGQGLEFLIYFQGNSAPDKSGLPSDRFSAERTGGSVSTLTIQRTQQEDSAVYLCATKGQFNTEAFFGQGTRLTVV.

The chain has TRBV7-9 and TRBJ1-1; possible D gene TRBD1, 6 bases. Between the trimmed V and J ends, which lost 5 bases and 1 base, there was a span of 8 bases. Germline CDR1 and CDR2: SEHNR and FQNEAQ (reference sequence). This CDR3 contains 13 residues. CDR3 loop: CASSTDRNTEAFF. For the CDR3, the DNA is TGTGCCAGCAGCACGGACAGGAACACTGAAGCTTTCTTT.

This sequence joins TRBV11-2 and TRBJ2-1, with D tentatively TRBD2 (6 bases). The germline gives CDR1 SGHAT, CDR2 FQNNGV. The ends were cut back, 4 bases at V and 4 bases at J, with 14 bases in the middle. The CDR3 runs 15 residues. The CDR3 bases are TGTGCCAGCAGCTCCGGGACTGGGGATTACAATGAGCAGTTCTTC. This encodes CASSSGTGDYNEQFF.

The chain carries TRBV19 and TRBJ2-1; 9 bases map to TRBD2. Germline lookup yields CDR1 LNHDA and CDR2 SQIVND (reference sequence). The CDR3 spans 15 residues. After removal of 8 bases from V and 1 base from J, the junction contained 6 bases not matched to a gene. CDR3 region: CASRSGSGSYNEQFF. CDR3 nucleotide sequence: TGTGCCAGTCGTAGCGGGAGTGGATCCTACAATGAGCAGTTCTTC.

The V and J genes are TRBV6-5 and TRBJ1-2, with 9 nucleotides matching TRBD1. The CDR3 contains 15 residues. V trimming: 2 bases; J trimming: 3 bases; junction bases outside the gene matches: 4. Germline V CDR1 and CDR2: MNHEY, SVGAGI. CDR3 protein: CASSYVRDRDYGYTF. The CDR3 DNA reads TGTGCCAGCAGTTACGTCAGGGACAGGGACTATGGCTACACCTTC.

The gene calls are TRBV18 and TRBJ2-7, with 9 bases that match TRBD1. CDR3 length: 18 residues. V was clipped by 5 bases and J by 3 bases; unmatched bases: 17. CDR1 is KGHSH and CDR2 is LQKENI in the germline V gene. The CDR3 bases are TGTGCCAGCTCATACAGGGGGCGCGGATCCAGGAGGGACTACGAGCAGTACTTC. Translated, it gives CASSYRGRGSRRDYEQYF. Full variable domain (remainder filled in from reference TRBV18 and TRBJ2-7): NAGVMQNPRHLVRRRGQEARLRCSPMKGHSHVYWYRQLPEEGLKFMVYLQKENIIDESGMPKERFSAEFPKEGPSILRIQQVVRGDSAAYFCASSYRGRGSRRDYEQYFGPGTRLTVT.

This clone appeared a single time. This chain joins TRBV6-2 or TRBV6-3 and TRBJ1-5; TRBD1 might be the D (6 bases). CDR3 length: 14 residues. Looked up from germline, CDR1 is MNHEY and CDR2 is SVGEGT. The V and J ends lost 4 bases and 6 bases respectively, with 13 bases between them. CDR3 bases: TGTGCCAGCAGTTCTACGGGAGGGGGTCAGCCCCAGCATTTT. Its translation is CASSSTGGGQPQHF.

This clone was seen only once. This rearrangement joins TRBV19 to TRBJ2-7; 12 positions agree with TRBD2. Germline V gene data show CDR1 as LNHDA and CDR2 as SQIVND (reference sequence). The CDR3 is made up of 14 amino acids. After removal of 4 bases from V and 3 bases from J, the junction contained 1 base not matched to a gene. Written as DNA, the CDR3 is TGTGCCAGTAGTAGACTAGCGGGAGTCTACGAGCAGTACTTC. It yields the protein CASSRLAGVYEQYF.

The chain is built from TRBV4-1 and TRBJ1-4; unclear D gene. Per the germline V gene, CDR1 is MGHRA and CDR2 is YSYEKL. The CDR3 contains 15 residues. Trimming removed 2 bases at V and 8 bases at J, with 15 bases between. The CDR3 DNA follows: TGCGCCAGCAGCCAATCTCTGGACTCCTGGGAAAAACTGTTTTTT. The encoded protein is CASSQSLDSWEKLFF.

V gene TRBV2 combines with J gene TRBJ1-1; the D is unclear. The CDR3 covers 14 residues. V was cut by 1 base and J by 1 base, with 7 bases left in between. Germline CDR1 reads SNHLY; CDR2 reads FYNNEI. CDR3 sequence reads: CASSEGAKNTEAFF. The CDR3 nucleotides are TGTGCCAGCAGTGAAGGGGCCAAGAACACTGAAGCTTTCTTT.

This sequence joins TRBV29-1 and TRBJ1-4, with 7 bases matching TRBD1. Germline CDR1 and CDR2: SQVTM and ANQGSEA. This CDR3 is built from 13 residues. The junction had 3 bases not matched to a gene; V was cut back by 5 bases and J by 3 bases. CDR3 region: CSVLTGPNEKLFF. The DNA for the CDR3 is TGCAGCGTTCTGACAGGGCCTAATGAAAAACTGTTTTTT.

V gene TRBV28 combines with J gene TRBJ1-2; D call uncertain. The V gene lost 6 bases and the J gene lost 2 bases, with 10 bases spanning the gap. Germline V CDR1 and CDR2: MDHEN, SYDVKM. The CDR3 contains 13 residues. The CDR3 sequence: CASSRGINYGYTF. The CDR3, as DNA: TGTGCCAGCAGCCGCGGGATAAACTATGGCTACACCTTC.